This T cell receptor beta chain was documented in a study of PD-1 blockade in classical Hodgkin lymphoma. Notes on the study in general: Relapsed/refractory patients reportedly had lower baseline diversity than newly diagnosed patients. Exclusion was the outcome for patients who began nivolumab under 1 year after ASCT.

Method: immunoSEQ multiplex PCR; TCRdb's copy keeps in-frame clones and lacks some. The sample comprises roughly 6,000 clones, under 85% of which are singletons, and 10% to 15% rests with the top ten. Sample time point: cycle 4 day 1 (C4D1), after less than 7 weeks of nivolumab. Each patient experienced a relapse that followed autologous stem cell transplantation, and brentuximab vedotin exposure varied. Magnetic depletion of non-target cells from thawed PBMCs yielded purified CD8+ T cells. For this clone: Its specificity is not known.

The starting material was CD8+ T cells from blood, obtained before the fourth cycle of nivolumab. The receptor was isolated from a human donor with classical Hodgkin lymphoma.

The chain's CDR3 is CASSKGLTQETQYF. CDR3 DNA: TGTGCCAGCAGTAAGGGTCTTACTCAAGAGACCCAGTACTTC. The chain is built from TRBV5-4 and TRBJ2-5, with D unresolved. Germline V gene lookup returns CDR1 SGHNT and CDR2 YYREEE (reference sequence). The CDR3 has 14 amino acids. V lost 5 bases and J lost 2, with 13 bases in between.